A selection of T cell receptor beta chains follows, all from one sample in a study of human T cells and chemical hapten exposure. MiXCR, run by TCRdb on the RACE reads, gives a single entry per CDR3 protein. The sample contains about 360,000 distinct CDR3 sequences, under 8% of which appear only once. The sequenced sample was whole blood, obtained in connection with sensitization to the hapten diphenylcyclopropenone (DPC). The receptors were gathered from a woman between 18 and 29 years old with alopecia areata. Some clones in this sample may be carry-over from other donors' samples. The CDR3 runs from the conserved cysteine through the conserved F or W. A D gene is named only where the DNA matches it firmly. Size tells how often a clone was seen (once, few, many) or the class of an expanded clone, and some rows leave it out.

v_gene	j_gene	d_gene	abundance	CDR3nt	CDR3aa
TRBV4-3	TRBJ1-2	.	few	TGCGCCAGCAGCCAAGATAGGGTTCGGTATGGCTACACCTTC	CASSQDRVRYGYTF
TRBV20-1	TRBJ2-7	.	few	TGCAGTGCTAGAGAGTCACGTGGAAGCTCCTACGAGCAGTACTTC	CSARESRGSSYEQYF
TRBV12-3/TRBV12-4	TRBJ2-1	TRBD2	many	TGTGCCAGCAGTTCTGGGACTAGCGTTTCTGAGCAGTTCTTC	CASSSGTSVSEQFF
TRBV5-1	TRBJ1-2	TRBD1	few	TGCGCCAGCAGCCCGGAGGTCGGGACAGTGATCTATGGCTACACCTTC	CASSPEVGTVIYGYTF
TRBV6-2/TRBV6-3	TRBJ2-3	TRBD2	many	TGTGCCAGCAGGGACCGCGGGGGGGCCTTAGATACGCAGTATTTT	CASRDRGGALDTQYF
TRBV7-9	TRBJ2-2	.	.	TGTGCCAGCAGCTTAGCGACAGCCAACACCGGGGAGCTGTTTTTT	CASSLATANTGELFF
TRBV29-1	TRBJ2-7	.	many	TGCAGCGTTGACCCTCAAGGGGATGGGGTCGACGAGCAGTACTTC	CSVDPQGDGVDEQYF
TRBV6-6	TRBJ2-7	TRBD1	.	TGTGCCAGCACCGGGACAGGGATGGCCTACGAGCAGTACTTC	CASTGTGMAYEQYF
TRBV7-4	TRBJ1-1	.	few	TGTGCCAGCACACGGGGCGCGAGAGGAAACACTGAAGCTTTCTTT	CASTRGARGNTEAFF
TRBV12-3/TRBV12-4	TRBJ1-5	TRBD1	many	TGTGCCAGCAGTACAGGGGACGTCAATCAGCCCCAGCATTTT	CASSTGDVNQPQHF
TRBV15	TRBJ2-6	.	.	TGTGCCACCAGCAGAGGGGCGGAGGGGGCCAACGTCCTGACTTTC	CATSRGAEGANVLTF
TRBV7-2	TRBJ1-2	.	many	TGTGCCAGCAGCTTATCGGATTATGGCTACACCTTC	CASSLSDYGYTF
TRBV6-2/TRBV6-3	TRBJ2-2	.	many	TGTGCCAGTGGGGAGGCAATGAACACCGGGGAGCTGTTTTTT	CASGEAMNTGELFF
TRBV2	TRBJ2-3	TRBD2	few	TGTGCCAGCAGGCCCGGGACTAGCGGGGGTACGCAGTATTTT	CASRPGTSGGTQYF
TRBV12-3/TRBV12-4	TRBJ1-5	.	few	TGTGCCAGCAGTGGGACATTGGGTGGGTTCGGTCAGCCCCAGCATTTT	CASSGTLGGFGQPQHF
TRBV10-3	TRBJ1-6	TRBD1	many	TGTGCCATCAGTCCTACCGACCGACAGGGGAATTCACCCCTCCACTTT	CAISPTDRQGNSPLHF
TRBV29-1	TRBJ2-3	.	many	TGCAGCGTTGAAGATCTTACGGGAAATACGCAGTATTTT	CSVEDLTGNTQYF
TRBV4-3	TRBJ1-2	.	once	TGCGCCAGCAGCCAAGAAGAGGAAACAGGGCTCAGTTCCCACTATGGCTACACCTTC	CASSQEEETGLSSHYGYTF
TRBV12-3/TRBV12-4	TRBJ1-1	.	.	TGTGCCAGCAGTTTTCGGTTAGGAACTGAAGCTTTCTTT	CASSFRLGTEAFF
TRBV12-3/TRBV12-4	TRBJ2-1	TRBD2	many	TGTGCCAGCAGTTCGTATCCTTTAGCGGGGGGTTATGAGCAGTTCTTC	CASSSYPLAGGYEQFF
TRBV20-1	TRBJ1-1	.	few	TGCAGTGCTAGAGGTTACAGGAGGGAGAGTGAAGCTTTCTTT	CSARGYRRESEAFF
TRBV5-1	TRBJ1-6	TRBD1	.	TGCGCCAGCAGCTTGGCACAGGGGGCTAGATCACCCCTCCACTTT	CASSLAQGARSPLHF
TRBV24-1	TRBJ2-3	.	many	TGTGCCACCAGTGAGCCGTATTCAGATACGCAGTATTTT	CATSEPYSDTQYF
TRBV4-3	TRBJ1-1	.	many	TGCGCCAGCAGAGGACCGTCAGGAGCTTTCTTT	CASRGPSGAFF
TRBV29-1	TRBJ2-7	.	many	TGCAGCGTTGAGGTCAGCAACTCCTACGAGCAGTACTTC	CSVEVSNSYEQYF
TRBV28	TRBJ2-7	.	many	TGTGCCAGCAGTTCCCACGGGGGGCGCGAGCAGTACTTC	CASSSHGGREQYF
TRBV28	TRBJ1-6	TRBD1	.	TGTGCCAGCAAGAGGGGGCCAGTCGGGGCTAATTCACCCCTCCACTTT	CASKRGPVGANSPLHF